The 27 T cell receptor beta chains in this list originate from one sample, sequenced in a study of cytomegalovirus exposure and HLA in healthy donors. Vbeta (60) and Jbeta (13) primers were used in the PCR. TCRdb keeps only in-frame clones here, not all; method: immunoSEQ multiplex PCR. The table lists about 91,000 clones, around 67% of them singletons. The sequencing input was PBMCs. These TCRs come from a human donor in good health.

This clone was found a few times. The CDR3 coding sequence is TGTGCCAGCAGCTTAGAATCGGGACAGGGGTGGTCACCCCTCCACTTT. It yields the protein CASSLESGQGWSPLHF. The gene calls are TRBV7-2 and TRBJ1-6; 10 bases align to TRBD1. The CDR3 has 16 residues. After removal of 1 base from V and 10 bases from J, the junction contained 7 bases not matched to a gene. Looked up from germline, CDR1 is SGHTA and CDR2 is FQGNSA.

This clone was seen a few times. The chain carries TRBV9 and TRBJ1-6, with D tentatively TRBD1 (5 bases). The length of the CDR3 is 14 residues. V lost 0 bases and J lost 11, with 12 bases in between. The germline gives CDR1 SGDLS, CDR2 YYNGEE. CDR3 residues: CASSVGGGATPLHF. In DNA, the CDR3 is TGTGCCAGCAGCGTAGGTGGAGGGGCAACACCCCTCCACTTT. Using reference TRBV9 and TRBJ1-6 for the parts outside the CDR3, the full variable domain is DSGVTQTPKHLITATGQRVTLRCSPRSGDLSVYWYQQSLDQGLQFLIQYYNGEERAKGNILERFSAQQFPDLHSELNLSSLELGDSALYFCASSVGGGATPLHFGNGTRLTVT.

V gene TRBV19 combines with J gene TRBJ1-2; 10 nucleotides agree with TRBD1. CDR1 LNHDA and CDR2 SQIVND come from the germline V gene (reference sequence). Germline trimming cut 6 bases from V and 8 bases from J; bases unmatched to any gene: 12. The CDR3 spans 15 residues. CDR3 coding DNA: TGTGCCAGTAGGCTCCAGGGACAGGGGATCGGGGGCTACACCTTC. It encodes CASRLQGQGIGGYTF.

This clone was seen only a few times. The rearrangement joins TRBV10-3 to TRBJ1-2, with 10 bases matching TRBD1. J was trimmed by 1 base and V by 6 bases; bases with no gene match: 2. Germline loops: CDR1 ENHRY, CDR2 SYGVKD. This CDR3 has 14 amino acids. In DNA, the CDR3 is TGTGCCATCAGCGGACAGGGGGATAACTATGGCTACACCTTC. Its translation: CAISGQGDNYGYTF.

This rearrangement joins TRBV7-3 to TRBJ1-1, with TRBD1 identical over 9 bases. The CDR3 totals 15 residues. The trim removed 0 bases at V and 4 bases at J, leaving 3 bases unmatched. Germline assignment: CDR1 SGHTA and CDR2 FQGTGA. DNA for the CDR3: TGTGCCAGCAGCTTAACGGGGACAGGGACCACTGAAGCTTTCTTT. Its translation is CASSLTGTGTTEAFF.

The CDR3: CASSLQAETQYF. Here the CDR3 DNA reads TGTGCCAGCAGCCTGCAGGCGGAGACCCAGTACTTC. The V gene is TRBV5-5, the J gene TRBJ2-5; D uncertain. The CDR3 extends over 12 amino acids. The germline V and J ends were trimmed by 4 bases and 5 bases, with 9 bases remaining between them. CDR1 and CDR2 from the germline V gene are SGHKS and YYEKEE (reference sequence).

The J gene is TRBJ1-3, the V gene TRBV7-3, with D possibly matching TRBD1 (5 bases). CDR3 size: 14 residues. Germline CDR1 is SGHTA and CDR2 is FQGTGA. Trimming took off 5 bases at V and 4 bases at J, with 12 bases between the two ends. Here the CDR3 DNA reads TGTGCCAGCAGCGGCGGGGCGCGCGGAAACACCATATATTTT. Its protein is CASSGGARGNTIYF.

This clone was observed a few times. V usage is TRBV7-3 and J usage is TRBJ1-1; 8 bases agree with TRBD1. With V trimmed by 0 bases and J by 1 base, 1 base remained unmatched. Germline V gives CDR1 SGHTA, CDR2 FQGTGA. The CDR3 extends over 15 amino acids. The CDR3 spells CASSLTTGGNTEAFF. The DNA of the CDR3 is TGTGCCAGCAGCTTAACCACAGGGGGGAACACTGAAGCTTTCTTT.

The J gene is TRBJ1-1, the V gene TRBV5-1; 11 bases agree with TRBD1. CDR1 SGHRS and CDR2 YFSETQ come from the germline V gene. The trim removed 4 bases at V and 6 bases at J, leaving 2 bases unmatched. The CDR3 contains 13 residues. CDR3 nucleotides: TGCGCCAGCAGCCGGGACAGGGGGGCTGAAGCTTTCTTT. Amino acids: CASSRDRGAEAFF. The entire variable domain, with the rest obtained from reference TRBV5-1 and TRBJ1-1, is as follows: KAGVTQTPRYLIKTRGQQVTLSCSPISGHRSVSWYQQTPGQGLQFLFEYFSETQRNKGNFPGRFSGRQFSNSRSEMNVSTLELGDSALYLCASSRDRGAEAFFGQGTRLTVV.

This chain connects TRBV9 to TRBJ1-6, with TRBD1 as a possible D gene (6 bases). This CDR3 spans 14 amino acids. Trimming took off 3 bases at V and 7 bases at J, with 11 bases between the two ends. Germline values: CDR1 SGDLS, CDR2 YYNGEE. In DNA form, the CDR3 reads TGTGCCAGCAGCGAGGGGGACGGGAATTCACCCCTCCACTTT. Encoded protein: CASSEGDGNSPLHF.

This clone was detected once. This sequence joins TRBV5-4 and TRBJ1-2, with 8 nucleotides matching TRBD1. The CDR3 extends over 15 amino acids. Germline loops: CDR1 SGHNT, CDR2 YYREEE (reference sequence). J lost 7 bases, V lost 1 base, and 9 bases had no gene match. CDR3 DNA: TGTGCCAGCAGCTTGAAGGGGCAGGGGGCAGGTGGCTACACCTTC. It translates to CASSLKGQGAGGYTF.

This clone appeared a few times. The gene calls are TRBV7-9 and TRBJ2-3; TRBD2 matches 8 bases. V was clipped by 6 bases and J by 6 bases; unmatched bases: 11. Germline CDR1 and CDR2: SEHNR and FQNEAQ (reference sequence). The CDR3 covers 15 residues. CDR3 sequence (DNA): TGTGCCAGCAGTCAACCATTAGCGGGGTCGGATACGCAGTATTTT. It codes for CASSQPLAGSDTQYF.

This clone showed up just a few times. The DNA for the CDR3 is TGCGCCACCTTACTTGACAGGGAAGACGGCTACACCTTC. Translating gives CATLLDREDGYTF. The rearrangement links TRBV10-1 to TRBJ1-2; 7 nucleotides agree with TRBD1. The V segment lost 10 bases and the J segment 8 bases; nucleotides outside the gene matches: 13. The CDR3 totals 13 residues. Germline-derived CDR1 and CDR2 are WNHNN and SYGVQD (reference sequence).

The chain carries TRBV6-5 and TRBJ1-2; D is unclear. This CDR3 contains 15 residues. Trimming shortened V by 6 bases and J by 8 bases, and 22 bases separated the two germline ends. CDR1 is MNHEY and CDR2 is SVGAGI in the germline V gene. Here the CDR3 reads CASRTSTGQRGGYTF. CDR3 DNA sequence: TGTGCCAGCAGGACCTCGACGGGCCAGCGGGGAGGCTACACCTTC.

This clone appeared a few times. The rearrangement joins TRBV7-9 to TRBJ1-5, with TRBD1 matching over 9 bases. CDR1 is SEHNR and CDR2 is FQNEAQ in the germline V gene (reference sequence). The J segment lost 3 bases and the V segment lost 5 bases, leaving 11 bases of the junction unmatched. The CDR3 extends over 17 amino acids. CDR3 loop: CASSPHLGQGSNQPQHF. Here the CDR3 DNA reads TGTGCCAGCAGCCCCCATTTGGGACAGGGTTCCAATCAGCCCCAGCATTTT.

This clone was seen only a few times. The rearrangement links TRBV7-2 to TRBJ2-1; D is undetermined. Germline loops: CDR1 SGHTA, CDR2 FQGNSA. This CDR3 comprises 12 residues. The V and J ends lost 6 bases and 9 bases respectively, with 12 bases between them. CDR3 residues: CASSYFASEQFF. The CDR3 coding sequence is TGTGCCAGCAGTTACTTTGCTAGTGAGCAGTTCTTC.

The gene calls are TRBV6-6 and TRBJ2-7, with D perhaps TRBD2 (5 bases). The germline V gene encodes CDR1 MNHNY and CDR2 SVGAGI (reference sequence). V lost 2 bases to trimming and J lost 0 bases, with 14 bases between them. This CDR3 has 16 residues. CDR3 amino acids: CASSYAGGPSSYEQYF. CDR3 DNA: TGTGCCAGCAGTTACGCGGGCGGGCCTAGCTCCTACGAGCAGTACTTC.

CDR3 DNA sequence: TGTGCCAGCAGTGGGCGAAGGGGGACTAGCGGGTACAATGAGCAGTTCTTC. Amino acids: CASSGRRGTSGYNEQFF. This sequence joins TRBV6-1 and TRBJ2-1, with 12 bases that match TRBD2. This CDR3 comprises 17 residues. Germline CDR1 MNHNS, CDR2 SASEGT. With 4 bases clipped from V and 4 bases from J, the junction kept 8 bases outside the gene matches.

J is TRBJ2-2 and V is TRBV9; TRBD2 agrees at 7 bases. Germline lookup yields CDR1 SGDLS and CDR2 YYNGEE. J was trimmed by 1 base and V by 0 bases; bases with no gene match: 9. CDR3 length: 18 amino acids. The CDR3 is CASSVDNRGGGNTGELFF. CDR3 bases: TGTGCCAGCAGCGTAGATAATCGCGGGGGAGGGAACACCGGGGAGCTGTTTTTT.

The V call is TRBV5-1, the J call TRBJ2-1, with 11 bases matching TRBD2. The CDR3 length is 14 residues. Germline V gene sequence: CDR1 SGHRS, CDR2 YFSETQ. The V gene end was trimmed by 7 bases and the J gene end by 3 bases; junction bases not matched to a gene: 3. The chain's CDR3 is CASSGTSGYNEQFF. The CDR3 DNA reads as TGCGCCAGCTCGGGGACTAGCGGCTACAATGAGCAGTTCTTC.

The gene calls are TRBV7-9 and TRBJ1-2, with TRBD1 matching 8 bases. The CDR3 has 13 amino acids. The ends lost 6 bases at V and 4 bases at J; junction bases unmatched: 4. The germline V gene has CDR1 SEHNR and CDR2 FQNEAQ (reference sequence). The CDR3: CASRWTGSYGYTF. CDR3 in DNA: TGTGCCAGCAGGTGGACAGGGAGCTATGGCTACACCTTC.

The J gene is TRBJ2-1, the V gene TRBV29-1; tentatively, D is TRBD1 (5 bases). V lost 5 bases to trimming and J lost 2 bases, with 19 bases between them. CDR1 and CDR2 from the germline V gene are SQVTM and ANQGSEA. CDR3 length: 16 amino acids. CDR3 loop: CSVKKLQGRAYNEQFF. The CDR3 nucleotides read TGCAGCGTTAAAAAACTTCAGGGTAGGGCCTACAATGAGCAGTTCTTC.

The chain has TRBV4-3 and TRBJ2-5, with 15 bases lining up with TRBD2. J was trimmed by 9 bases and V by 3 bases; bases with no gene match: 8. This CDR3 region has 16 residues. The germline V gene encodes CDR1 LGHNA and CDR2 YSLEER. CDR3 in amino acids: CASSHGLAGGRTAQYF. In DNA form, the CDR3 reads TGCGCCAGCAGCCATGGACTAGCGGGGGGGCGGACGGCCCAGTACTTC.

V is TRBV30 and J is TRBJ2-3; 9 bases agree with TRBD2. CDR1 is GTSNPN, CDR2 SVGIG, per germline (reference sequence). This CDR3 has 17 amino acids. Trimming at V came to 2 bases and at J to 8 bases, leaving 17 bases not matched to a gene. The CDR3 sequence is CAWSSRVSGSSPGTQYF. The CDR3 bases are TGTGCCTGGAGTTCTCGGGTTAGCGGGAGCAGTCCAGGTACGCAGTATTTT.

The V and J genes are TRBV6-1 and TRBJ2-3; maybe TRBD2 (5 bases). V was trimmed by 6 bases and J by 0 bases, leaving 10 bases between them. The V gene's germline CDR1 is MNHNS and CDR2 SASEGT. The CDR3 is made up of 14 amino acids. The CDR3 spells CASRGDSSTDTQYF. Here the CDR3 DNA reads TGTGCCAGCAGGGGAGACTCTAGCACAGATACGCAGTATTTT.

The chain links TRBV7-2 to TRBJ1-5; 9 positions match TRBD1. Germline CDR1 SGHTA, CDR2 FQGNSA. CDR3 size: 14 residues. V was pared by 6 bases and J by 6 bases, with 6 bases of the junction left unmatched. Written as DNA, the CDR3 is TGTGCCAGCAGTTACGGGACAGGGTCTCAGCCCCAGCATTTT. The encoded protein is CASSYGTGSQPQHF.

For the CDR3, the DNA is TGTGCCAGCAGTTTGGCGGGGGGAGACTACGAGCAGTACTTC. As protein: CASSLAGGDYEQYF. This chain joins TRBV28 and TRBJ2-7, with TRBD2 matching 8 bases. The CDR3 extends over 14 amino acids. Per germline, CDR1 MDHEN and CDR2 SYDVKM. The V segment lost 3 bases and the J segment 3 bases; nucleotides outside the gene matches: 4.